These 23 T cell receptor beta chains share one sample of origin, sequenced in a study of blood T cells in healthy people across ages. Using a J-beta primer mix together with a sample-barcoded 5' primer, a second PCR was run for about 6 to 11 cycles. TCRdb re-called the 5' RACE reads through MiXCR, storing one row per CDR3 protein. The table includes about 940,000 distinct CDR3 sequences, 40% to 60% detected once. Sequencing input: blood. The receptors shown here come from a man younger than 40 in good health.

Notes on this clonotype: A read error may be the cause here, since a much bigger clone is one base away. The gene calls are TRBV7-2 and TRBJ2-7; D unclear. The germline gives CDR1 SGHTA, CDR2 FQGNSA. V lost 6 bases and J 3 bases, leaving 9 bases between the germline ends. The CDR3 contains 12 residues. CDR3 sequence reads: CASSSSFYEQYF. CDR3 sequence (DNA): TGTGCCAGCAGTTCCAGCTTCTACGAGCAGTACTTC.

The gene calls are TRBV12-3 or TRBV12-4 and TRBJ2-7; the D gene is possibly TRBD1 (5 bases). This CDR3 region has 15 residues. V gave up 8 bases and J gave up 2 bases, with 19 bases separating them. The CDR3, as DNA: TGTGCCAGCGGACAATCTACCCTGTTTACCTACGAGCAGTACTTC. Residues: CASGQSTLFTYEQYF.

This clonotype has just a few counts. This chain joins TRBV9 and TRBJ2-3, with 8 bases identical to TRBD2. The germline V gene has CDR1 SGDLS and CDR2 YYNGEE. This CDR3 is built from 15 residues. With 3 bases clipped from V and 2 bases from J, the junction kept 5 bases outside the gene matches. The CDR3 DNA reads TGTGCCAGCAGCGCTAGCGGGTCTATCACAGATACGCAGTATTTT. This codes for CASSASGSITDTQYF. The full variable domain, with the rest looked up from reference TRBV9 and TRBJ2-3, is DSGVTQTPKHLITATGQRVTLRCSPRSGDLSVYWYQQSLDQGLQFLIQYYNGEERAKGNILERFSAQQFPDLHSELNLSSLELGDSALYFCASSASGSITDTQYFGPGTRLTVL.

The J gene is TRBJ2-1, the V gene TRBV7-2; D is undetermined. Germline V gene lookup returns CDR1 SGHTA and CDR2 FQGNSA. This CDR3 contains 12 residues. The V and J ends lost 4 bases and 12 bases respectively, with 13 bases between them. CDR3 nucleotide sequence: TGTGCCAGCAGCTCCGGAAGGATCTCGCAGTTCTTC. Its translation: CASSSGRISQFF.

At least ten counts were recorded for this clonotype. The V gene is TRBV20-1, the J gene TRBJ2-5; 13 nucleotides align to TRBD2. The germline V gene has CDR1 DFQATT and CDR2 SNEGSKA (reference sequence). The CDR3 is 17 amino acids. The trim removed 0 bases at V and 5 bases at J, leaving 9 bases unmatched. The CDR3: CSARDLTSGGEVETQYF. The CDR3, as DNA: TGCAGTGCTAGAGATCTAACTAGCGGGGGGGAAGTGGAGACCCAGTACTTC.

Only a few counts were recorded for this clonotype. CDR3 in DNA: TGTGCCAGCAGACCTACCGGGACAGGGAGCTATGGCTACACCTTC. It codes for CASRPTGTGSYGYTF. The genes are TRBV6-5 and TRBJ1-2, with 9 nucleotides matching TRBD1. With V trimmed by 6 bases and J by 4 bases, 9 bases remained unmatched. The CDR3 totals 15 residues. Germline loops: CDR1 MNHEY, CDR2 SVGAGI.

The gene calls are TRBV20-1 and TRBJ2-7; D may correspond to TRBD1 or TRBD2 (7 bases each). The CDR3 runs to 15 residues. Between the trimmed V and J ends, which lost 0 bases and 6 bases, there was a span of 18 bases. Germline values: CDR1 DFQATT, CDR2 SNEGSKA (reference sequence). The CDR3 loop is CSARDELDREGEQYF. The CDR3 DNA reads TGCAGTGCTAGAGATGAGCTCGACAGGGAGGGCGAGCAGTACTTC.

On this clonotype itself: A junction end diverges from the germline sequence, so it may reflect a read error. V gene TRBV6-5 combines with J gene TRBJ2-1; 7 bases agree with TRBD1. From germline, CDR1 is MNHEY and CDR2 SVGAGI. CDR3 size: 14 residues. This CDR3 reads CASRTGTAYNGQFF. For the CDR3, the DNA is TGTGCCAGCAGGACCGGGACAGCCTACAATGGGCAGTTCTTC.

The V and J genes are TRBV29-1 and TRBJ1-2; D call uncertain. The ends were cut back, 1 base at V and 0 bases at J, with 9 bases in the middle. Germline V CDR1 and CDR2: SQVTM, ANQGSEA. The CDR3 contains 14 residues. Here the CDR3 reads CSVEARLANYGYTF. CDR3 in DNA: TGCAGCGTTGAAGCCAGGCTCGCTAACTATGGCTACACCTTC.

This chain connects TRBV28 to TRBJ2-7; 12 positions agree with TRBD2. The germline V gene encodes CDR1 MDHEN and CDR2 SYDVKM. The CDR3 length is 15 residues. Trimming at V came to 7 bases and at J to 2 bases, leaving 6 bases not matched to a gene. This CDR3 reads CASTGLAGRPYEQYF. The DNA for the CDR3 is TGTGCCAGCACCGGACTAGCGGGGCGACCCTACGAGCAGTACTTC.

This chain joins TRBV20-1 and TRBJ1-2; TRBD1 agrees at 8 bases. Trimming at V came to 1 base and at J to 4 bases, leaving 11 bases not matched to a gene. Germline values: CDR1 DFQATT, CDR2 SNEGSKA (reference sequence). This CDR3 has 16 amino acids. The CDR3: CSARARGTGRGYGYTF. In DNA, the CDR3 is TGCAGTGCTAGAGCCCGGGGGACAGGCAGGGGCTATGGCTACACCTTC.

Only a few counts were recorded for this clonotype. The chain carries TRBV9 and TRBJ2-7; no definite D call. The length of the CDR3 is 14 residues. CDR1 and CDR2 from the germline V gene are SGDLS and YYNGEE. With 0 bases removed from V and 5 bases from J, the gap between germline ends came to 12 bases. The CDR3 sequence: CASSVGTAAHEQYF. CDR3 in DNA: TGTGCCAGCAGCGTAGGCACGGCGGCCCACGAGCAGTACTTC.

This clonotype was recorded a few times. The chain couples TRBV18 to TRBJ2-7, with D possibly called TRBD1 or TRBD2 (6 bases each). Germline lookup yields CDR1 KGHSH and CDR2 LQKENI. CDR3 length equals 11 residues. Trimming pared 3 bases from V and 12 bases from J, leaving 12 bases between. Here the CDR3 reads CASSPDRGLYF. CDR3 DNA: TGTGCCAGCTCACCGGACCGGGGGCTGTACTTC.

V usage is TRBV5-5 and J usage is TRBJ2-7; 7 positions agree with TRBD2. The CDR3 totals 14 residues. Germline CDR1 is SGHKS and CDR2 is YYEKEE (reference sequence). J gave up 5 bases and V 3 bases, and 8 bases lay outside the gene matches. The CDR3 DNA reads as TGTGCCAGCAGCTCCTTCCCCCTAGCGGACGAGCAGTACTTC. This sequence encodes CASSSFPLADEQYF.

The chain's CDR3 is CSARDPDRGNDYGYTF. The CDR3 bases are TGCAGTGCTAGAGATCCCGACAGGGGAAACGACTATGGCTACACCTTC. The chain carries TRBV20-1 and TRBJ1-2; 8 bases map to TRBD1. Germline V gives CDR1 DFQATT, CDR2 SNEGSKA (reference sequence). The trim removed 0 bases at V and 3 bases at J, leaving 9 bases unmatched. This CDR3 has 16 residues.

The chain is built from TRBV28 and TRBJ1-2, with TRBD1 identical over 8 bases. V dropped 6 bases and J dropped 8; count of bases not matched to a gene: 14. Germline CDR1 is MDHEN and CDR2 is SYDVKM. This CDR3 region has 15 residues. This CDR3 is CASSRTKPGGGGYTF. Written as DNA, the CDR3 is TGTGCCAGCAGCCGAACCAAACCAGGGGGCGGGGGCTACACCTTC.

CDR3: CASSATGNREKLFF. The CDR3 nucleotides read TGTGCCAGCAGTGCGACAGGGAATCGTGAAAAACTGTTTTTT. The chain combines TRBV25-1 with TRBJ1-4, with 7 bases aligning to TRBD1. J was trimmed by 7 bases and V by 4 bases; bases with no gene match: 6. The CDR3 has 14 residues. CDR1 is MGHDK, CDR2 SYGVNS, per germline.

This sequence joins TRBV29-1 and TRBJ1-2, with D hard to call. CDR3 length equals 13 residues. The V end was cut by 3 bases, the J end by 1 base, with 9 bases between. Germline V lookup: CDR1 SQVTM, CDR2 ANQGSEA. As DNA, the CDR3 is TGCAGCGTTGAGGGCAGGTATAACTATGGCTACACCTTC. Its protein is CSVEGRYNYGYTF.

This chain joins TRBV4-1 and TRBJ1-4; no definite D call. Germline V gives CDR1 MGHRA, CDR2 YSYEKL. With 4 bases removed from V and 8 bases from J, the gap between germline ends came to 17 bases. The CDR3 has 15 residues. CDR3 DNA sequence: TGCGCCAGCAGCCGATCAACGGGCTCGCAGGAAAAACTGTTTTTT. The encoded protein is CASSRSTGSQEKLFF.

The gene calls are TRBV29-1 and TRBJ1-2; 7 bases align to TRBD1. The ends lost 4 bases at V and 9 bases at J; junction bases unmatched: 8. CDR3 length: 12 residues. Per germline, CDR1 SQVTM and CDR2 ANQGSEA. CDR3 nucleotides: TGCAGCGTTGTTACGCGGGACAGTAGCTACACCTTC. This gives the protein CSVVTRDSSYTF.

The sample holds many counts of this clonotype. The rearrangement uses TRBV28 and TRBJ2-7; D remains unclear. Germline V gene sequence: CDR1 MDHEN, CDR2 SYDVKM. V lost 2 bases and J 4 bases, leaving 3 bases between the germline ends. CDR3 length: 11 amino acids. The CDR3 region has the DNA TGTGCCAGCAGTTTAGTTTACGAGCAGTACTTC. This codes for CASSLVYEQYF.

The chain combines TRBV10-3 with TRBJ2-7; D is uncertain. V lost 3 bases, J lost 2 bases, and 11 bases lay in between. The CDR3 is 14 amino acids. Germline CDR1 ENHRY, CDR2 SYGVKD. CDR3 DNA sequence: TGTGCCATCAGTGATATTGAGATCCCCTACGAGCAGTACTTC. It translates to CAISDIEIPYEQYF.

As for this clonotype: A much larger clone sits a single nucleotide away, making a read error possible. The CDR3 nucleotides are TGTGCCAGCAGCTTAGCGGCCTACGGGCAGTACTTC. Translation gives CASSLAAYGQYF. The rearrangement links TRBV7-2 to TRBJ2-4; D is uncertain. CDR1 is SGHTA and CDR2 is FQGNSA in the germline V gene. This CDR3 region has 12 residues. Trimming left V 0 bases short and J 13 bases short, with 10 bases between.